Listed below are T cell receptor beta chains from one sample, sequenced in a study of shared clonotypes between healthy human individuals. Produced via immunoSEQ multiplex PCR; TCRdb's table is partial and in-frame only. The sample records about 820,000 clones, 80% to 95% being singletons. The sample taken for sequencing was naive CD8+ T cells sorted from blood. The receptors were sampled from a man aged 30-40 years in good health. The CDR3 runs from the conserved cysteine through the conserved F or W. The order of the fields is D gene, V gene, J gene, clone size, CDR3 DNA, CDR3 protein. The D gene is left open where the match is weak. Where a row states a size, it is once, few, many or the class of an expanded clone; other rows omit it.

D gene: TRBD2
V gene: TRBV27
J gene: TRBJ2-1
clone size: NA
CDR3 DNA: TGTGCCAGCAGAACCCTAGCGGGAGAGGTCAATGAGCAGTTCTTC
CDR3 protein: CASRTLAGEVNEQFF

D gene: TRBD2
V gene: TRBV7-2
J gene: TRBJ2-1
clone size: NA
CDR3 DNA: TGTGCCAGCAGCTTACCGATCTTAGCGGGAGGGATCGACAATGAGCAGTTCTTC
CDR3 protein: CASSLPILAGGIDNEQFF

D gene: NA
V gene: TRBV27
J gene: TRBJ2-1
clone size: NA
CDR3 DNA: TGTGCCAGCAGTTTAAACTACAATGAGCAGTTCTTC
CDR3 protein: CASSLNYNEQFF

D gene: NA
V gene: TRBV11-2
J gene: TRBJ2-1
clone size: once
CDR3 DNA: TGTGCCAGCAGCTTCGAAGGCAATGAGCAGTTCTTC
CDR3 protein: CASSFEGNEQFF

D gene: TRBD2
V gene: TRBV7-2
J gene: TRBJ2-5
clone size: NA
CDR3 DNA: TGTGCCAGCAATTGGTGGCGGGAGAGCCCTCCCCTGGAGACCCAGTACTTC
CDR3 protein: CASNWWRESPPLETQYF

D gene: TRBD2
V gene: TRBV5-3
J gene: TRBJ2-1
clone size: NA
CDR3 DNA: TGTGCCAGAAGCTTCGGGACTAGCGGGTTAAGCTCCTACAATGAGCAGTTCTTC
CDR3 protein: CARSFGTSGLSSYNEQFF

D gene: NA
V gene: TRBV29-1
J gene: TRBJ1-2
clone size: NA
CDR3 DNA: TGCAGCGTTGAAGACCGGTATGGCTACACCTTC
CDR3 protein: CSVEDRYGYTF

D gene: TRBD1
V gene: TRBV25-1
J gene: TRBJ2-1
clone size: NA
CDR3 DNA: TGTGCCAGCAGTGAATCGGACAGGGCCAATGAGCAGTTCTTC
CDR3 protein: CASSESDRANEQFF

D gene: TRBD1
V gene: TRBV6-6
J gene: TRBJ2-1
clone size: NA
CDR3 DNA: TGTGCCAGCAGTAACCTTCCGGGACAGGGCGACAATGAGCAGTTCTTC
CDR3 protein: CASSNLPGQGDNEQFF

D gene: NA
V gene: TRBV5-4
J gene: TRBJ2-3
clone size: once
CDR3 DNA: TGTGCCAGCAGCTTAAGGGGAAGTCCAGATACGCAGTATTTT
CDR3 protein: CASSLRGSPDTQYF

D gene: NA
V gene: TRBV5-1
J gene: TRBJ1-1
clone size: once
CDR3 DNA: TGCGCCAGCAGCTTCTTGGAAAGGAACACTGAAGCTTTCTTT
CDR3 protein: CASSFLERNTEAFF

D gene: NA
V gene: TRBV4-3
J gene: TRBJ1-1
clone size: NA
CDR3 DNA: TGCGCCAGCAGCCAAGATAGAGGGCGCAGCACTGAAGCTTTCTTT
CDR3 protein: CASSQDRGRSTEAFF

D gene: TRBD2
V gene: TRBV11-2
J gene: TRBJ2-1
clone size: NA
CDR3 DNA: TGTGCCAGCAGCTTTAGTATCGGGGGGTCCTACAATGAGCAGTTCTTC
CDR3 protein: CASSFSIGGSYNEQFF

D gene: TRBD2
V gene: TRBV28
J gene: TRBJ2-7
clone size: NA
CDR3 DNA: TGTGCCAGCAGGCCTCCAGGACTAGCCTACGAGCAGTACTTC
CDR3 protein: CASRPPGLAYEQYF

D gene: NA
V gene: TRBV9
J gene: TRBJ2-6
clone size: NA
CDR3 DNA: TGTGCCAGCAGCGTCTCCCTCGGGGCCAACGTCCTGACTTTC
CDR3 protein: CASSVSLGANVLTF

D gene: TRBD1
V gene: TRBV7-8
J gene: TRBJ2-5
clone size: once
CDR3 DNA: TGTGCCAGCAGCCCAGGACAGGGGGCTGAGACCCAGTACTTC
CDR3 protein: CASSPGQGAETQYF

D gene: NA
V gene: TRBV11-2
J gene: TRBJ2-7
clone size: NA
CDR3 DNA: TGTGCCAGCAACGGACACCTTAACTACGAGCAGTACTTC
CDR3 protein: CASNGHLNYEQYF

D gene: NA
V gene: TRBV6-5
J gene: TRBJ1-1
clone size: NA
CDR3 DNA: TGTGCCAGCATCAACGGATTGTTCACTGAAGCTTTCTTT
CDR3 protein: CASINGLFTEAFF

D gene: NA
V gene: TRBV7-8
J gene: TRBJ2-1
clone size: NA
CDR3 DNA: TGTGCCAGCAGCTTAGATCGGCCTTACGATGAGCAGTTCTTC
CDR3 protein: CASSLDRPYDEQFF

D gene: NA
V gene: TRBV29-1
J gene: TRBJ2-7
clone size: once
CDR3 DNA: TGCAGCGTCTTGTTAAACACAGGGAGCCCTCTCTACGAGCAGTACTTC
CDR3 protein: CSVLLNTGSPLYEQYF

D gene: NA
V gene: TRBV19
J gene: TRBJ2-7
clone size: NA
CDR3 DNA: TGTGCCAGTAGTATTAACTTCGGGGTCTACGAGCAGTACTTC
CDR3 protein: CASSINFGVYEQYF

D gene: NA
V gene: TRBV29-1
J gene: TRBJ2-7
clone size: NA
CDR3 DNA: TGCAGCGTTGAAGAATCGGGACTTAACTACGAGCAGTACTTC
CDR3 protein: CSVEESGLNYEQYF

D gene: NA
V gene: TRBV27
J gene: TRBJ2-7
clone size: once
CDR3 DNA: TGTGCCAGCAGTTATGGGCGGGACGGCTCCTACGAGCAGTACTTC
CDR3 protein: CASSYGRDGSYEQYF

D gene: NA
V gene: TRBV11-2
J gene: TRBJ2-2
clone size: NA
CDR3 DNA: TGTGCCAGCAGACCATCGTCTGGGAAAAACACCGGGGAGCTGTTTTTT
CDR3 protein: CASRPSSGKNTGELFF

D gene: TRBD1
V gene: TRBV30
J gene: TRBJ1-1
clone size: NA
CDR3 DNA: TGTGCCTGGAGTGTCGACAGGGGGACTGAAGCTTTCTTT
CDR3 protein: CAWSVDRGTEAFF

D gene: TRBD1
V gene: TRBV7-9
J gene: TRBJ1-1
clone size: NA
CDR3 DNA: TGTGCCAGCAGCTTAGGGGTACCTGGGACAGAGCGAGACACTGAAGCTTTCTTT
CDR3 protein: CASSLGVPGTERDTEAFF

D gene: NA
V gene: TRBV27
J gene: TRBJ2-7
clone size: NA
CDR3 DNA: TGTGCCAGCGAGGACCCAGGTCTGTGCCTCGGCTACGAGCAGTACTTC
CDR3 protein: CASEDPGLCLGYEQYF

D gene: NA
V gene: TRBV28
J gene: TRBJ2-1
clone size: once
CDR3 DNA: TGTGCCAGCAGTGAACGACAGGGAGGCAATGAGCAGTTCTTC
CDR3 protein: CASSERQGGNEQFF

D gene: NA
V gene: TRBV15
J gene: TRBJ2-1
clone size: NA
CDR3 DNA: TGTGCCACCAGCAGAGACTATTTAATAGGGGCAAGCTCCTACAATGAGCAGTTCTTC
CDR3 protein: CATSRDYLIGASSYNEQFF